One sample yielded the 8 T cell receptor beta chains listed below, sequenced in a study of identical twins. TCRdb passed the 5' RACE reads through MiXCR, listing each CDR3 protein once. In the table there are 450,000 to 650,000 distinct CDR3 sequences, more than 9% of which are singletons. The same data also went into a second study, on yellow fever vaccine responses in identical twins.

Sequencing was carried out using PBMCs. The receptors here all came from a woman between 18 and 29 years old in good health.

The V gene is TRBV28, the J gene TRBJ2-7; the match to TRBD1 covers 9 bases. The CDR3 is 17 amino acids. Germline CDR1 and CDR2: MDHEN and SYDVKM. Unmatched junction bases numbered 14, after V lost 6 bases and J lost 2 bases. The CDR3 DNA is TGTGCCAGCAGCCCTACATCGGGACAGGGAGGGGCCTACGAGCAGTACTTC. Its translation: CASSPTSGQGGAYEQYF. Combining the CDR3 with reference TRBV28 and TRBJ2-7 gives the whole variable domain DVKVTQSSRYLVKRTGEKVFLECVQDMDHENMFWYRQDPGLGLRLIYFSYDVKMKEKGDIPEGYSVSREKKERFSLILESASTNQTSMYLCASSPTSGQGGAYEQYFGPGTRLTVT.

This clonotype was seen repeatedly, ten times or more. The V call is TRBV10-3, the J call TRBJ2-3; 8 bases fit TRBD1. Per the germline V gene, CDR1 is ENHRY and CDR2 is SYGVKD. Trimming removed 10 bases from V and 4 bases from J; junction bases left unmatched: 7. The CDR3 is made up of 13 amino acids. The CDR3 DNA reads as TGTGCCACCGACGGGACAGGTTCAGATACGCAGTATTTT. It translates to CATDGTGSDTQYF.

The chain links TRBV19 to TRBJ2-5; TRBD2 is a possible D gene (6 bases). This CDR3 spans 15 amino acids. V lost 5 bases to trimming and J lost 12 bases, with 25 bases between them. Germline loops: CDR1 LNHDA, CDR2 SQIVND (reference sequence). The CDR3 protein is CASSPREITTTRKYF. The CDR3 DNA is TGTGCCAGTAGTCCCCGCGAAATAACCACGACTAGGAAGTACTTC.

This clonotype was observed a handful of times. The V gene is TRBV6-1, the J gene TRBJ2-1; 7 nucleotides line up with TRBD1. The CDR3 contains 15 residues. Unmatched junction bases numbered 6, after V lost 7 bases and J lost 0 bases. Germline CDR1 is MNHNS and CDR2 is SASEGT. For the CDR3, the DNA is TGTGCCAGCAAGGGGGACAGAGTCTCCTACAATGAGCAGTTCTTC. Translation: CASKGDRVSYNEQFF.

This clonotype was detected ten times or more. The genes are TRBV14 and TRBJ2-5; tentatively, D is TRBD2 (5 bases). This CDR3 spans 14 amino acids. Germline V gene sequence: CDR1 SGHDN, CDR2 FVKESK. Between the trimmed V and J ends, which lost 0 bases and 5 bases, there was a span of 10 bases. CDR3 sequence (DNA): TGTGCCAGCAGCCAAGACGGACGCGGGGAGACCCAGTACTTC. Protein product: CASSQDGRGETQYF.

This clonotype occurred many times. The chain recombines TRBV12-3 or TRBV12-4 with TRBJ2-1, with a tentative D call TRBD2 (6 bases). The CDR3 consists of 15 residues. Deletions cut 3 bases from V and 5 bases from J, with 14 bases between. CDR3 DNA: TGTGCCAGCAGTTTCGGGAGCGGTCAAAACAATGAGCAGTTCTTC. Its translation is CASSFGSGQNNEQFF.

This clonotype appeared many times. The chain carries TRBV5-1 and TRBJ2-7; D may be TRBD2 (6 bases). Trimming took off 3 bases at V and 0 bases at J, with 7 bases between the two ends. Germline assignment: CDR1 SGHRS and CDR2 YFSETQ. This CDR3 spans 13 amino acids. CDR3 sequence (DNA): TGCGCCAGCAGCTGGGGACTCTCCTACGAGCAGTACTTC. It translates to CASSWGLSYEQYF.

This clonotype was observed many times. The V call is TRBV7-2, the J call TRBJ2-7; no firm D call. V lost 4 bases to trimming and J lost 3 bases, with 10 bases between them. The CDR3 runs to 13 residues. From germline, CDR1 is SGHTA and CDR2 FQGNSA. CDR3 in amino acids: CASSSNRGYEQYF. The CDR3 coding sequence is TGTGCCAGCAGCTCCAACCGCGGCTACGAGCAGTACTTC.